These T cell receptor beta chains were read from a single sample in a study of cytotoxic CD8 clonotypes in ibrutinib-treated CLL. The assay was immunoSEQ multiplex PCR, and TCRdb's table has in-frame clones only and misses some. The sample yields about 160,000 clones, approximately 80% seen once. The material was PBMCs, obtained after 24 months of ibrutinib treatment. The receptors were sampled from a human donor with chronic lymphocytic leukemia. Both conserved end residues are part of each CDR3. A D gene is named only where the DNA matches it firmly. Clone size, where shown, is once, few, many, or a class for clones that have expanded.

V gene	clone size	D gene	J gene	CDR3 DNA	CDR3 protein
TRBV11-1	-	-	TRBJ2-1	TGTGCCAGCAGCCTCTTTTCAGGCCGCTACAATGAGCAGTTCTTC	CASSLFSGRYNEQFF
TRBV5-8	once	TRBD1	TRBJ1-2	TGTGCCAGCAGCCCAGGGGGACGGCTACTGTACTATGGCTACACCTTC	CASSPGGRLLYYGYTF
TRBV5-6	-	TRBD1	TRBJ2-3	TGTGCCAGCAGCCGGGAACAGGGGGATGGCACAGATACGCAGTATTTT	CASSREQGDGTDTQYF
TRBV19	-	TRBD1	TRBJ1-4	TGTGCCAGTAGTATCTGGACAGGCGCCCGTACGGGGCTGTTTTTT	CASSIWTGARTGLFF
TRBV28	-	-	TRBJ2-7	TGTGCCAGCAGTTTATCGGGCAAACCATCCTACGAGCAGTACTTC	CASSLSGKPSYEQYF
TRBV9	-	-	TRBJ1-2	TGTGCCAGCAGCGTAGATTTGGTGGGCTATGGCTACACCTTC	CASSVDLVGYGYTF
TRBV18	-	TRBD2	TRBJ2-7	TGTGCCAGCTCAGACGGGAGGGCCCTCAACGAGCAGTACTTC	CASSDGRALNEQYF
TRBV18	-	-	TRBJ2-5	TGTGCCAGCTCACCAACAGGGAAAGAGACCCAGTACTTC	CASSPTGKETQYF
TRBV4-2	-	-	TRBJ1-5	TGTGCCAGCAGCCAAGCGGGAGACAGTCAGCCCCAGCATTTT	CASSQAGDSQPQHF
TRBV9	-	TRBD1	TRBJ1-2	TGTGCCAGCAGCGGGGGGACAGGCGGACCGAAGGGCTACACCTTC	CASSGGTGGPKGYTF
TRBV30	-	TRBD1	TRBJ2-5	TGTGCCTGGAGTGGACGAAGGGGACAGGGAGCAAAAGAGACCCAGTACTTC	CAWSGRRGQGAKETQYF